Listed below are T cell receptor beta chains from one sample, sequenced in a study. TCRdb reprocessed the RT-PCR reads via MiXCR and lists one record per CDR3 protein. Of hundreds of thousands of distinct CDR3 sequences detected, 12% to 15% appear once; the ten largest clones hold around 3.3%. Sample: memory CD4+ T cells from blood. Receptor source: a female donor in good health, serving as a healthy control. Each CDR3 is given with its conserved first and last residue. The order of the fields is clone size, CDR3 length, V gene, D gene, J gene, CDR3 DNA, CDR3 protein. D genes are given only for firm matches. Size is stated for part of the rows, as once, few or many counts, or as a class when the clone is expanded.

NA	15	TRBV12-3/TRBV12-4	NA	TRBJ2-2	TGTGCCAGCAGCCGAGAGGGGACAAACACCGGGGAGCTGTTTTTT	CASSREGTNTGELFF
many	12	TRBV20-1	TRBD1	TRBJ1-1	TGCAGTGCAACACAGGGGGCCACTGAAGCTTTCTTT	CSATQGATEAFF
NA	14	TRBV20-1	NA	TRBJ2-3	TGCAGTGCTAGACGGGAGCCGGGCACAGATACGCAGTATTTT	CSARREPGTDTQYF
NA	14	TRBV6-5	TRBD1	TRBJ1-1	TGTGCCAGCAAACCACAGGGGGCCGGCACTGAAGCTTTCTTT	CASKPQGAGTEAFF
NA	15	TRBV6-2/TRBV6-3	NA	TRBJ1-2	TGTGCCAGCAGTTACACCTACGTCAGCTACTATGGCTACACCTTC	CASSYTYVSYYGYTF
few	14	TRBV6-2/TRBV6-3	NA	TRBJ2-2	TGTGCCAGCAGAAAGACTAGTGTCGCCGGGGAGCTGTTTTTT	CASRKTSVAGELFF
few	14	TRBV20-1	TRBD2	TRBJ2-1	TGCAGTGCTAGGGAGCGGGAGGGCCTCAATGAGCAGTTCTTC	CSAREREGLNEQFF
NA	13	TRBV7-9	NA	TRBJ1-1	TGTGCCAGCAGCTTCCAGGGGAGTAGTGAAGCTTTCTTT	CASSFQGSSEAFF
NA	12	TRBV28	TRBD1	TRBJ1-2	TGTGCCAGCAGACCAGGGGGCAGTGGCTACACCTTC	CASRPGGSGYTF
NA	15	TRBV12-3/TRBV12-4	NA	TRBJ1-2	TGTGCCAGCAGTTCCCGACAGGACCCCTACTATGGCTACACCTTC	CASSSRQDPYYGYTF
many	14	TRBV5-1	NA	TRBJ2-7	TGCGCCAGCAGCTTGGGTTATAGCTTCTACGAGCAGTACTTC	CASSLGYSFYEQYF
NA	19	TRBV7-8	NA	TRBJ2-2	TGTGCCAACCACTTCCGCTGTCAAGTCCAGTTCTACGGGCTCTCGGAGCTGTTTTTT	CANHFRCQVQFYGLSELFF
NA	16	TRBV10-3	NA	TRBJ2-2	TGTGCCATTGGGGGTTGGGGCGGATCGAACACCGGGGAGCTGTTTTTT	CAIGGWGGSNTGELFF
few	13	TRBV12-3/TRBV12-4	TRBD2	TRBJ2-1	TGTGCCAGCAGAAGCGGGACGTACAATGAGCAGTTCTTC	CASRSGTYNEQFF
NA	17	TRBV20-1	NA	TRBJ1-3	TGCAGTGCTACTCCGCCCAATGGTCTAGCAACTGGAAACATCATATATTTT	CSATPPNGLATGNIIYF
NA	12	TRBV7-9	NA	TRBJ2-1	TGTGCCAGCAGCTTCACAGACAATGAGCAGTTCTTC	CASSFTDNEQFF
NA	13	TRBV11-1	NA	TRBJ2-3	TGTGCCAGCAGCTTAGCCGATCGGGATACGCAGTATTTT	CASSLADRDTQYF
NA	15	TRBV12-3/TRBV12-4	NA	TRBJ1-5	TGTGCCAGCAGCTACAAAGAGGGTGGCAATCAGCCCCAGCATTTT	CASSYKEGGNQPQHF
few	16	TRBV5-6	TRBD1	TRBJ2-7	TGTGCCAGCAGCGGCCTGGAAGGGACAGGTACCTACGAGCAGTACTTC	CASSGLEGTGTYEQYF
NA	16	TRBV20-1	TRBD1	TRBJ2-3	TGCAGTGCTGTAGGCAGGACAGGGGGCGTAGAAGATACGCAGTATTTT	CSAVGRTGGVEDTQYF
NA	15	TRBV5-1	NA	TRBJ1-2	TGCGCCAGCAGCTTACCGGGACCGCAATGGGCTGGCTACACCTTC	CASSLPGPQWAGYTF
many	15	TRBV10-3	TRBD2	TRBJ2-5	TGTGCCATCAGGGAGGACGGGCGGGGGACGGAGACCCAGTACTTC	CAIREDGRGTETQYF
many	13	TRBV10-3	NA	TRBJ1-2	TGTGCCATCAGTGAGGGTCAGGGATATGGCTACACCTTC	CAISEGQGYGYTF
NA	14	TRBV25-1	TRBD1	TRBJ1-3	TGTGCCAGCAGACAACAGGGGTTCGGAAACACCATATATTTT	CASRQQGFGNTIYF
many	17	TRBV15	TRBD1	TRBJ2-1	TGTGCCACCAGCAGGCCCGCGGGACAGGGCGGCTACAATGAGCAGTTCTTC	CATSRPAGQGGYNEQFF
NA	15	TRBV20-1	NA	TRBJ1-4	TGCAGTGCTTACAGCTCAGGGACGGGTAATGAAAAACTGTTTTTT	CSAYSSGTGNEKLFF
NA	16	TRBV4-2	TRBD2	TRBJ2-3	TGTGCCAGCAGCCAAGATCCGACTAGCGGGATAGATACGCAGTATTTT	CASSQDPTSGIDTQYF
few	15	TRBV28	TRBD1	TRBJ1-1	TGTGCCAGCACCGAGGACAGGGGGGAGAACACTGAAGCTTTCTTT	CASTEDRGENTEAFF
NA	14	TRBV6-1	TRBD2	TRBJ2-2	TGTGCCAGCAGTGGCCTAGCGGGAGGCAGGGAGCTGTTTTTT	CASSGLAGGRELFF
NA	16	TRBV10-3	TRBD2	TRBJ2-2	TGTGCCATCAGTGAGAGACTAGCGGGAGAAACCGGGGAGCTGTTTTTT	CAISERLAGETGELFF
NA	14	TRBV4-2	NA	TRBJ2-1	TGTGCCAGCAGCCAGGGCGGAGGGATATATGAGCAGTTCTTC	CASSQGGGIYEQFF
many	15	TRBV12-3/TRBV12-4	NA	TRBJ2-1	TGTGCCAGCACCTCCGGGACTAGGCAGGGGGGAGAGCAGTTCTTC	CASTSGTRQGGEQFF
NA	12	TRBV20-1	TRBD1	TRBJ2-7	TGCAGTGCTTGGACAGGCACCTACGAGCAGTACTTC	CSAWTGTYEQYF
NA	15	TRBV12-3/TRBV12-4	TRBD1	TRBJ2-2	TGTGCCAGCATACAGACGGGACAGGGGGCCGGGGAGCTGTTTTTT	CASIQTGQGAGELFF
many	15	TRBV20-1	TRBD2	TRBJ2-7	TGCAGTGCTATTGACGAGGGACTAGCGTCTTACGAGCAGTACTTC	CSAIDEGLASYEQYF
few	16	TRBV20-1	NA	TRBJ1-5	TGCAGTGCTAGAAGGACAGACCTTTTAAGCAATCAGCCCCAGCATTTT	CSARRTDLLSNQPQHF
NA	15	TRBV6-2/TRBV6-3	NA	TRBJ2-3	TGTGCCAGCAGTTACTTCGTGGTAGCAGGAGATACGCAGTATTTT	CASSYFVVAGDTQYF
few	12	TRBV5-4	NA	TRBJ2-1	TGTGCCAGCAGCGAGAATTACAATGAGCAGTTCTTC	CASSENYNEQFF
few	15	TRBV4-2	TRBD2	TRBJ2-2	TGTGCCAGCAGCCAAGAACTAGCGGGCACCGGGGAGCTGTTTTTT	CASSQELAGTGELFF
NA	14	TRBV12-3/TRBV12-4	TRBD2	TRBJ2-3	TGTGCCAGCAGTAGACGGGAGGGAGGAGATACGCAGTATTTT	CASSRREGGDTQYF
few	15	TRBV27	TRBD2	TRBJ2-1	TGTGCCAGCAGTTTTGTAACTAGCGGAAACAATGAGCAGTTCTTC	CASSFVTSGNNEQFF
many	14	TRBV12-3/TRBV12-4	NA	TRBJ2-2	TGTGCCAGCACCCGTGGGACAAACACCGGGGAGCTGTTTTTT	CASTRGTNTGELFF
many	15	TRBV5-1	TRBD2	TRBJ2-7	TGCGCCAGCAGCTTGAACGCGGGAGGGATGTACGAGCAGTACTTC	CASSLNAGGMYEQYF
many	14	TRBV6-6	NA	TRBJ1-2	TGTGCCAGCACCAGCATCAGCTACAACTATGGCTACACCTTC	CASTSISYNYGYTF
NA	14	TRBV29-1	NA	TRBJ2-2	TGCAGCGTTGAGGACTCTTATCAAGGAAGGGAGCTGTTTTTT	CSVEDSYQGRELFF